One and the same sample provided the 21 T cell receptor beta chains below, sequenced in a study of graft-versus-host responses after intestinal transplantation. Only in-frame clones appear in the TCRdb table, and some are missing; sequencing was by immunoSEQ multiplex PCR. The data hold about 30,000 clones, with nearly 90% observed a single time. The sample consisted of PBMCs, taken around 460 days after intestinal transplantation. These receptors were collected from a human patient who received an intestinal transplant, so some T cells may come from the graft donor.

V and J are TRBV12-1 and TRBJ1-1. TRBV12-1 is a pseudogene segment. The CDR3 totals 15 residues. CDR3 DNA: TGTGCCAGCAGCAGAGGGACCTCGCAAGGCCCTGAAGCTTTCTTT. It yields the protein CASSRGTSQGPEAFF.

This chain connects TRBV25-1 to TRBJ1-5; D is possibly TRBD1 (5 bases). The CDR3 covers 15 residues. Trimming took off 2 bases at V and 3 bases at J, with 11 bases between the two ends. CDR1 and CDR2 (germline): MGHDK, SYGVNS. The CDR3: CASSEPSGNNQPQHF. The CDR3 nucleotides are TGTGCCAGCAGTGAACCCTCAGGGAACAATCAGCCCCAGCATTTT.

Only a few counts were recorded for this clone. J is TRBJ1-2 and V is TRBV9; possibly TRBD1 for D (6 bases). The V end was cut by 3 bases, the J end by 2 bases, with 20 bases between. There are 17 residues in the CDR3. The germline V gene encodes CDR1 SGDLS and CDR2 YYNGEE. The CDR3 spells CASSAQPLQGSNYGYTF. The CDR3 DNA follows: TGTGCCAGCAGCGCCCAACCCCTACAGGGATCCAACTATGGCTACACCTTC.

This chain links TRBV7-2 with TRBJ2-3; TRBD2 matches at 10 bases. The CDR3 extends over 16 amino acids. Trimming at V came to 2 bases and at J to 5 bases, leaving 7 bases not matched to a gene. Germline CDR1 reads SGHTA; CDR2 reads FQGNSA. Written as DNA, the CDR3 is TGTGCCAGCAGCTTAAATTCACTAGCGGGGAGAGATACGCAGTATTTT. Protein sequence: CASSLNSLAGRDTQYF.

The chain joins TRBV4-2 to TRBJ2-3; tentatively, D is TRBD1 or TRBD2 (5 bases each). Trimming left V 0 bases short and J 1 base short, with 20 bases between. Germline V gene lookup returns CDR1 LGHNA and CDR2 YNFKEQ. There are 19 residues in the CDR3. CDR3 loop: CASSQDGAGWDRGTDTQYF. The CDR3 nucleotides read TGTGCCAGCAGCCAAGATGGCGCTGGATGGGACCGCGGCACAGATACGCAGTATTTT.

The V call is TRBV5-8, the J call TRBJ1-5; no clear D gene. The CDR3 has 11 residues. The V and J ends lost 0 bases and 6 bases respectively, with 1 base between them. Germline lookup yields CDR1 SGHTS and CDR2 YDEGEE. CDR3 nucleotides: TGTGCCAGCAGCTTGGTTCAGCCCCAGCATTTT. Amino acids: CASSLVQPQHF.

J is TRBJ1-6 and V is TRBV19; 7 nucleotides agree with TRBD1. The CDR3 has 16 residues. Germline V gene data show CDR1 as LNHDA and CDR2 as SQIVND (reference sequence). V lost 8 bases, J lost 0 bases, and 7 bases stayed unmatched. CDR3 DNA sequence: TGTGCCAGTTCGACAGGGTCGAGCTCCTATAATTCACCCCTCCACTTT. Protein sequence: CASSTGSSSYNSPLHF.

The rearrangement links TRBV28 to TRBJ1-1; 7 nucleotides line up with TRBD1. The CDR3 length is 13 residues. CDR1 is MDHEN, CDR2 SYDVKM, per germline. Losses at the gene ends were 2 bases for V and 3 bases for J; bases not matched to a gene: 0. The CDR3 spells CASSLQGDTEAFF. The CDR3 DNA sequence: TGTGCCAGCAGTTTACAGGGGGACACTGAAGCTTTCTTT.

The chain joins TRBV25-1 to TRBJ1-1; 8 bases align to TRBD1. Per the germline V gene, CDR1 is MGHDK and CDR2 is SYGVNS. This CDR3 is built from 14 residues. After removal of 5 bases from V and 0 bases from J, the junction contained 2 bases not matched to a gene. The CDR3 reads CASSPGGLNTEAFF. As DNA, the CDR3 is TGTGCCAGCAGTCCAGGGGGCTTGAACACTGAAGCTTTCTTT. The variable domain in full, completed from reference TRBV25-1 and TRBJ1-1, reads EADIYQTPRYLVIGTGKKITLECSQTMGHDKMYWYQQDPGMELHLIHYSYGVNSTEKGDLSSESTVSRIRTEHFPLTLESARPSHTSQYLCASSPGGLNTEAFFGQGTRLTVV.

V and J are TRBV5-4 and TRBJ1-6, with D perhaps TRBD1 (6 bases). There are 16 residues in the CDR3. CDR1 is SGHNT, CDR2 YYREEE, per germline (reference sequence). Trimming removed 0 bases from V and 5 bases from J, with 12 bases in between. The CDR3 region has the DNA TGTGCCAGCAGCTTGGGGCAGGGGAGGAATAATTCACCCCTCCACTTT. It yields the protein CASSLGQGRNNSPLHF.

The CDR3, as DNA: TGTGCCAGCAGTTTACCTCGGCAGGAGGGGGTCTATGGCTACACCTTC. Encoded protein: CASSLPRQEGVYGYTF. V and J are TRBV27 and TRBJ1-2, with D possibly TRBD1 on 6 matching bases. The CDR3 covers 16 residues. The V and J ends lost 2 bases and 4 bases respectively, with 17 bases between them. Germline loops: CDR1 MNHEY, CDR2 SMNVEV (reference sequence).

This sequence joins TRBV6-5 and TRBJ1-6; D ambiguous. Trimming left V 6 bases short and J 6 bases short, with 9 bases between. CDR3 size: 13 residues. The germline gives CDR1 MNHEY, CDR2 SVGAGI. DNA of the CDR3: TGTGCCAGCAGGGTGTCGGGTAATTCACCCCTCCACTTT. Its translation is CASRVSGNSPLHF.

The chain recombines TRBV10-3 with TRBJ2-5; D possibly corresponds to TRBD1 (5 bases). The CDR3 length is 12 residues. Germline V gives CDR1 ENHRY, CDR2 SYGVKD. Trimming removed 4 bases from V and 2 bases from J, with 5 bases in between. The chain's CDR3 is CAISAGQETQYF. The CDR3 DNA is TGTGCCATCAGTGCAGGGCAAGAGACCCAGTACTTC.

This sequence joins TRBV10-3 and TRBJ2-7; 10 bases map to TRBD1. The germline CDR1 and CDR2 sequences are ENHRY and SYGVKD. The CDR3 runs 16 residues. V gave up 5 bases and J gave up 2 bases; unmatched junction bases: 9. CDR3 protein: CAISPTGGQGTYEQYF. DNA of the CDR3: TGTGCCATCAGTCCTACAGGGGGACAGGGGACCTACGAGCAGTACTTC.

The chain carries TRBV5-1 and TRBJ1-1; 7 bases are a match to TRBD1. This CDR3 has 14 amino acids. The J segment lost 4 bases and the V segment lost 6 bases, leaving 9 bases of the junction unmatched. In germline, CDR1 is SGHRS, CDR2 YFSETQ. The chain's CDR3 is CASTLGRGATEAFF. Written as DNA, the CDR3 is TGCGCCAGCACGCTCGGCAGGGGGGCCACTGAAGCTTTCTTT.

The V call is TRBV19, the J call TRBJ1-4; D perhaps matches TRBD1 (6 bases). Germline CDR1 and CDR2: LNHDA and SQIVND (reference sequence). V was cut by 7 bases and J by 5 bases, with 14 bases left in between. This CDR3 has 14 residues. Here the CDR3 DNA reads TGTGCCAGTAAACTGACAGGAGGAAATGAAAAACTGTTTTTT. This sequence encodes CASKLTGGNEKLFF.

The genes are TRBV7-6 and TRBJ1-5; TRBD1 is a possible D gene (6 bases). V lost 1 base, J lost 7 bases, and 8 bases lay in between. Germline values: CDR1 SGHVS, CDR2 FNYEAQ. This CDR3 is 13 amino acids long. The CDR3 loop reads CASSLEGGQPQHF. As DNA, the CDR3 is TGTGCCAGCAGCTTAGAGGGGGGGCAGCCCCAGCATTTT. The full variable domain, its missing parts supplied by reference TRBV7-6 and TRBJ1-5, is GAGVSQSPRYKVTKRGQDVALRCDPISGHVSLYWYRQALGQGPEFLTYFNYEAQQDKSGLPNDRFSAERPEGSISTLTIQRTEQRDSAMYRCASSLEGGQPQHFGDGTRLSIL.

This clone was observed a handful of times. Other DNA sequences in this sample translate to the same CDR3. The V and J genes are TRBV6-5 and TRBJ2-7; the D is unclear. Germline V lookup: CDR1 MNHEY, CDR2 SVGAGI. The CDR3 has 11 residues. V dropped 2 bases and J dropped 4 bases, with 3 bases sitting between them. The CDR3 nucleotides read TGTGCCAGCAGTTACCCGTACGAGCAGTACTTC. This codes for CASSYPYEQYF.

The rearrangement uses TRBV11-3 and TRBJ2-2, with D perhaps TRBD1 (5 bases). The ends were cut back, 3 bases at V and 0 bases at J, with 5 bases in the middle. The CDR3 totals 14 residues. Germline values: CDR1 SGHNT, CDR2 YENEEA. This chain's CDR3 is CASSFRANTGELFF. Here the CDR3 DNA reads TGTGCCAGCAGCTTCAGGGCGAACACCGGGGAGCTGTTTTTT. The full variable domain, in which reference TRBV11-3 and TRBJ2-2 provide the parts outside the CDR3, is EAGVVQSPRYKIIEKKQPVAFWCNPISGHNTLYWYLQNLGQGPELLIRYENEEAVDDSQLPKDRFSAERLKGVDSTLKIQPAELGDSAVYLCASSFRANTGELFFGEGSRLTVL.

The chain carries TRBV7-6 and TRBJ1-1; tentatively, D is TRBD1 (5 bases). Trimming took off 0 bases at V and 8 bases at J, with 13 bases between the two ends. Germline assignment: CDR1 SGHVS and CDR2 FNYEAQ. CDR3 size: 14 residues. CDR3 nucleotide sequence: TGTGCCAGCAGCTTAGCGACCGGGGGTGGCGAAGCTTTCTTT. It encodes CASSLATGGGEAFF.

On this clone itself: Relative to the germline gene, one junction end is altered; a read error may explain this. V and J are TRBV4-1 and TRBJ2-7, with D perhaps matching TRBD1 (7 bases). The CDR3 runs 16 residues. Germline CDR1 and CDR2: MGHRA and YSYEKL. This CDR3 is CASSPGGAGQPHEQYF. As DNA, the CDR3 is TGTGCCAGCAGCCCGGGCGGGGCGGGACAGCCACACGAGCAGTACTTC.